The source of this TCR beta chain is a study of breast tumors, draining lymph nodes, adjacent tissues. General study points: Compared with basal-like, luminal-like tumors shared significantly more repertoire with nontumor tissue. The lymph node origin of tumor T cells was framed as consistent with a hypothesis, not demonstrated. Tumor TCR diversity was below lymph nodes but above nontumor tissue. Data fit most tumor T cells coming from lymph node, expanding in tumor.

V lost 0 bases to trimming and J lost 7 bases; unmatched junction nucleotides: 6. Germline V gene data show CDR1 as LGHNA and CDR2 as YSLEER. This CDR3 comprises 17 residues. Concerning this clonotype itself: Its cognate antigen is unknown.

TCRdb analysed the multiplex PCR reads with MiXCR anew, one entry per CDR3 protein. The data hold roughly 13,000 distinct CDR3 sequences, with roughly 50% observed a single time. Sequencing was carried out using tumor-adjacent breast tissue. V usage is TRBV4-3 and J usage is TRBJ2-5, with 15 bases matching TRBD2. This sequence was found in a female donor with breast cancer. Some clones in this sample may be carry-over from other donors' samples. CDR3 in DNA: TGCGCCAGCAGCCAAGACGGACTAGCGGGAGGGGAGGTGACCCAGTACTTC. Its protein is CASSQDGLAGGEVTQYF.